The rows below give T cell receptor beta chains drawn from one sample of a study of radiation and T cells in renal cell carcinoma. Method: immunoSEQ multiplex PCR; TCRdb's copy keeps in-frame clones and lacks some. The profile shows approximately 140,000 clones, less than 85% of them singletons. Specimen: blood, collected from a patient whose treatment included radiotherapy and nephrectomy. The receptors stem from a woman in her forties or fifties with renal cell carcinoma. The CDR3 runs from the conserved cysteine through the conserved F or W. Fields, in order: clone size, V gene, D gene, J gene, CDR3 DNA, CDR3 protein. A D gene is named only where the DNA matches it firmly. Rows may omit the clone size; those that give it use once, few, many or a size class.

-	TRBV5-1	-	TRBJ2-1	TGCGCCAGCAGCTTGTCGCCAGGCCTCAATGAGCAGTTCTTC	CASSLSPGLNEQFF
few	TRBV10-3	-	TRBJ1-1	TGTGCCATCAGTGAGATGAACACTGAAGCTTTCTTT	CAISEMNTEAFF
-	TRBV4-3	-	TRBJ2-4	TGCGCCAGCAGCCAAGAAGCAGACGCACTAGCCAAAAACATTCAGTACTTC	CASSQEADALAKNIQYF
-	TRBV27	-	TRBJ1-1	TGTGCCAGCAGTTCCAGTGGGGTAGTGAACACTGAAGCTTTCTTT	CASSSSGVVNTEAFF
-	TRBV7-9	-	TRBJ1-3	TGTGCCAGCGGGGGTGGCAGCTCTGGAAACACCATATATTTT	CASGGGSSGNTIYF
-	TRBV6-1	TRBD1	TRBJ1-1	TGTGCCAGCAGTGAAGGGACAGGCCCCCGAGGAGCTTTCTTT	CASSEGTGPRGAFF
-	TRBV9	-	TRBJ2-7	TGTGCCAGCAGCGCCCAAGGAGGGCCCTCCTACGAGCAGTACTTC	CASSAQGGPSYEQYF
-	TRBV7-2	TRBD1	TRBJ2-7	TGTGCCAGCAGCTTTGGGACAGGGGGCCCGGATTCGTACGAGCAGTACTTC	CASSFGTGGPDSYEQYF
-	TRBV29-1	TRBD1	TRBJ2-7	TGCAGCGCTAATGGGGGGACAGGGGGACACGAGCAGTACTTC	CSANGGTGGHEQYF
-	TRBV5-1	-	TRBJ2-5	TGCGCCAGCAGCTTGGGTCAGGGCTCCGCGGAGACCCAGTACTTC	CASSLGQGSAETQYF
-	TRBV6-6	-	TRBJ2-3	TGTGCCAGCAGTCCGAAAAGGACAGCGCACACAGATACGCAGTATTTT	CASSPKRTAHTDTQYF
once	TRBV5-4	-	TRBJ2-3	TGTGCCAGCAGCAAACACACAGATACGCAGTATTTT	CASSKHTDTQYF
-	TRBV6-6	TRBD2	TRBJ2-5	TGTGCCAGCAGCCTAGCGGGACAGACTGAGACCCAGTACTTC	CASSLAGQTETQYF
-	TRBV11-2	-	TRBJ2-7	TGTGCCAGCAGCTCCTCAGGGTTTCCTATCTCCTACGAGCAGTACTTC	CASSSSGFPISYEQYF
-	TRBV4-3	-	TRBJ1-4	TGCGCCAGCAGCCAGGGGATCCTGGTGGAGGGGCGAAAACTGTTTTTT	CASSQGILVEGRKLFF
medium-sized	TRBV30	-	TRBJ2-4	TGTGCCTGGAGTGGCCCTTGGGGGGCCCTTGCCAAAAACATTCAGTACTTC	CAWSGPWGALAKNIQYF
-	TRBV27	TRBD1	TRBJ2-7	TGTGCCAGCGTGGGGACAGGGGGGATTCGGCAGTACTTC	CASVGTGGIRQYF
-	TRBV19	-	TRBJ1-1	TGTGCCAGTAGTAAACTGAACACTGAAGCTTTCTTT	CASSKLNTEAFF
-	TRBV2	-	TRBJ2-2	TGTGCCAGCTCTATGGGAGCAACCGGGGAGCTGTTTTTT	CASSMGATGELFF
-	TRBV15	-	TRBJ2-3	TGTGCCACCAGCAGGCGCTCCGGGACTGAACCACAGGAAACAGATACGCAGTATTTT	CATSRRSGTEPQETDTQYF
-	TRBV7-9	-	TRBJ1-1	TGTGCCAGCAGCTCGACTTTGAACACTGAAGCTTTCTTT	CASSSTLNTEAFF
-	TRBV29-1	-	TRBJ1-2	TGCAGCGTTGAAGGGAGGGGGGCCTATGGCTACACCTTC	CSVEGRGAYGYTF
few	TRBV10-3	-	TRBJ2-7	TGTGCCAACTCCCGGGACGGCTCCTACGAGCAGTACTTC	CANSRDGSYEQYF
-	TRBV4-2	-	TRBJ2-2	TGTGCCAGCAGCCCCACGGAAAACACCGGGGAGCTGTTTTTT	CASSPTENTGELFF
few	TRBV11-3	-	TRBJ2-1	TGTGCCAGCAGCCCCTCAGGGGTTCCGGGCGATGAGCAGTTCTTC	CASSPSGVPGDEQFF
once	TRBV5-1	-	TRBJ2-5	TGCGCCAGCAGCTCCTACCTGTCGGAGACCCAGTACTTC	CASSSYLSETQYF
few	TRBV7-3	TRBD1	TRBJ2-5	TGTGCCAGCGCGCGCCCAGGGGGCCTAGGGACCCAGTACTTC	CASARPGGLGTQYF
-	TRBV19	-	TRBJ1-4	TGTGCCAGTCGCTTTATGACCAGGGCAACTAATGAAAAACTGTTTTTT	CASRFMTRATNEKLFF
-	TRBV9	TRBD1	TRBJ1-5	TGTGCCAGCAGCCCCAGGGGGGGGGAGACCAATCAGCCCCAGCATTTT	CASSPRGGETNQPQHF
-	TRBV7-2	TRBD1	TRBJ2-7	TGTGCCAGCAGCTCGACTTCCGGGACAGGATACGAGCAGTACTTC	CASSSTSGTGYEQYF
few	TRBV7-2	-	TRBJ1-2	TGTGCCAGCAGCTTACCAGGGGAGCTCTATGGCTACACCTTC	CASSLPGELYGYTF
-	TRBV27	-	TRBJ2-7	TGTGCCAGCAGTTTGACGGGTTCCTACGAGCAGTACTTC	CASSLTGSYEQYF
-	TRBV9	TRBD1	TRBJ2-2	TGTGCCAGCAGCGTAGACTGGGACAGCGCCGGGGAGCTGTTTTTT	CASSVDWDSAGELFF
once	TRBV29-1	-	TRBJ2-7	TGCAGCGCCCAGGGGGGCACCGCCTACGAGCAGTACTTC	CSAQGGTAYEQYF
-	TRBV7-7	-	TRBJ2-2	TGTGCCAGCGGCGGAGAGCCCGGGGAGCTGTTTTTT	CASGGEPGELFF
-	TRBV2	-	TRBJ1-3	TGTGCCAGCAGTGTAGCGGCCCGCTCTGGAAACACCATATATTTT	CASSVAARSGNTIYF
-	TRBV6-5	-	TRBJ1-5	TGTGCCAGCACCCCGGGGGGGGGCAATCAGCCCCAGCATTTT	CASTPGGGNQPQHF
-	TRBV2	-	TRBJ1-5	TGTGCCAGCAAGGAGATGCTAGGCAATCAGCCCCAGCATTTT	CASKEMLGNQPQHF
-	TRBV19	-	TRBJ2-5	TGTGCCAGTAGTCATTCTCAGGCGATCCAAGAGACCCAGTACTTC	CASSHSQAIQETQYF
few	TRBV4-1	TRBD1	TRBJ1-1	TGCGCCAGCAGCCAAGATGGAGGGGGCGGCACTGAAGCTTTCTTT	CASSQDGGGGTEAFF
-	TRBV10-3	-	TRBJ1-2	TGTGCCATCAGTGAGGTCGCGTCCTATGGCTACACCTTC	CAISEVASYGYTF
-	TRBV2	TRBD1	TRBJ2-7	TGTGCCAGCAGTGACCTGACAGGGCTCAACGAGCAGTACTTC	CASSDLTGLNEQYF
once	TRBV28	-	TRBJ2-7	TGTGCCAGCAAGGGACAACTTTACGAGCAGTACTTC	CASKGQLYEQYF
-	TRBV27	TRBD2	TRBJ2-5	TGTGCCAGCAGAGAAGCGGGGGGGGTCCCCCGGGAGACCCAGTACTTC	CASREAGGVPRETQYF
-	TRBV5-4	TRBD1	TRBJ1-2	TGTGCCAGCAGCTTGGGACAGGGGGCTTCAACCTATGGCTACACCTTC	CASSLGQGASTYGYTF
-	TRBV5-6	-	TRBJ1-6	TGTGCCAGCAGCTCGGGGACTGCGAGTTCACCCCTCCACTTT	CASSSGTASSPLHF
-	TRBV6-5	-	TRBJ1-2	TGTGCCAGCAGACGGGGGCAGGGTGCCCGTTATGGCTACACCTTC	CASRRGQGARYGYTF
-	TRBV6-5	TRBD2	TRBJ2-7	TGTGCCAGCAGAGACGGGACTAGCGGGTTTCGTGAGCAGTACTTC	CASRDGTSGFREQYF
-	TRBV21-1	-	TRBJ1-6	TGTGCCAGCAGCAACCTTCCAGGGGCCTATAATTCACCCCTCCACTTT	CASSNLPGAYNSPLHF
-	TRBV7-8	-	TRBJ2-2	TGTGCCAGCGGGAACACCGGGGAGCTGTTTTTT	CASGNTGELFF
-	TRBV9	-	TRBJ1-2	TGTGCCAGCAGCGAACATGCCTCGAGCCGCGGCTACACCTTC	CASSEHASSRGYTF
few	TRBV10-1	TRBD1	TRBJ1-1	TGCGCCAGCAGTGAGTCAGGGGGCGCCCGTGGAGCTTTCTTT	CASSESGGARGAFF
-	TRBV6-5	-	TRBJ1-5	TGTGCCAGCAAAGAGAATAGCAATCAGCCCCAGCATTTT	CASKENSNQPQHF
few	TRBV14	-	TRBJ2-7	TGTGCCAGCAGCCAAGGGTTCGCAACCTACGAGCAGTACTTC	CASSQGFATYEQYF
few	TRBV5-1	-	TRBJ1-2	TGCGCCAGCAGCTTGGATACGGACTATGGCTACACCTTC	CASSLDTDYGYTF
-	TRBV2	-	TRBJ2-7	TGTGCCAGCAGTGAACAGGGTGGGCCTTCCTACGAGCAGTACTTC	CASSEQGGPSYEQYF